The rows below give T cell receptor beta chains drawn from one sample of a study of cytomegalovirus exposure and HLA in healthy donors. Sequencing was performed with immunoSEQ multiplex PCR; in TCRdb, only in-frame clones are kept and a portion is missing. The profile covers 120,000 or so clones, with about 74% appearing a single time and 3.4% taken by the ten largest. The specimen sequenced was PBMCs. These receptors were obtained from a man aged 30-40 years in good health and CMV-seronegative. CDR3s include the opening cysteine and the closing phenylalanine or tryptophan. The D gene is left open where the match is weak. The listing skips clone size in some rows; elsewhere it reads once, few, many or a size class.

TRBJ2-3 TRBV6-4 - - TGTGCCAGCAGTGCCGGACAGATCACAGATACGCAGTATTTT CASSAGQITDTQYF
TRBJ1-5 TRBV2 - - TGTGCCAGCAGTGTAGGGGTACTCTCCAATCAGCCCCAGCATTTT CASSVGVLSNQPQHF
TRBJ1-5 TRBV19 - - TGTGCCAGTAGTATCGCCCTGCTATATAGCAATCAGCCCCAGCATTTT CASSIALLYSNQPQHF
TRBJ2-7 TRBV28 - - TGTGCCAGCAGTTTAGAGGTTAGAGCGGTGGACGAGCAGTACTTC CASSLEVRAVDEQYF
TRBJ1-2 TRBV6-6 - - TGTGCCAGCAGCCCAGGGGAGTATGGCTACACCTTC CASSPGEYGYTF
TRBJ1-3 TRBV9 TRBD1 - TGTGCCAGCAGGGGGACAGGGGGTGGAAACACCATATATTTT CASRGTGGGNTIYF
TRBJ1-1 TRBV9 - - TGTGCCAGCAGCGTACGGGGAGGGAACACTGAAGCTTTCTTT CASSVRGGNTEAFF
TRBJ2-7 TRBV19 TRBD1 - TGTGCCAGTCACCAGACAGGGGGCTACGAGCAGTACTTC CASHQTGGYEQYF
TRBJ2-7 TRBV5-8 - few TGTGCCAGCAGCCGCCGGGGTTCTCTCCCCTACGAGCAGTACTTC CASSRRGSLPYEQYF
TRBJ1-2 TRBV6-1 - - TGTGCCAGCAGTTCAGGGTCATCTGGCTATGGCTACACCTTC CASSSGSSGYGYTF
TRBJ2-7 TRBV7-2 - - TGTGCCAGCAGCTCCCGACAGTACGAGCAGTACTTC CASSSRQYEQYF
TRBJ1-1 TRBV18 - once TGTGCCAGCTCACCACCGGTTATTACAGGAAACACTGAAGCTTTCTTT CASSPPVITGNTEAFF
TRBJ2-1 TRBV9 TRBD1 - TGTGCCAGCAGCGTAGAACCGGGGACAGGGTACAATGAGCAGTTCTTC CASSVEPGTGYNEQFF
TRBJ2-2 TRBV11-2 - few TGTGCCAGCACCCCAGGTGGTGGGCCTTTCACCGGGGAGCTGTTTTTT CASTPGGGPFTGELFF
TRBJ2-7 TRBV27 TRBD1 - TGTGCCAGCAGTTTCCAGGGGGCGTACGAGCAGTACTTC CASSFQGAYEQYF
TRBJ1-1 TRBV7-6 TRBD1 many TGTGCCAGCAGCACCCGACAGGGAAAAAACACTGAAGCTTTCTTT CASSTRQGKNTEAFF
TRBJ1-3 TRBV11-2 - - TGTGCCAGCAGCTTATTGAACGGACAGTTCTCTGGAAACACCATATATTTT CASSLLNGQFSGNTIYF
TRBJ2-7 TRBV29-1 - - TGCAGCGTTAGACAGGTTTCCTACGAGCAGTACTTC CSVRQVSYEQYF
TRBJ2-7 TRBV6-5 TRBD1 - TGTGCCAGCAGTTCGTTGACAGGGGGGTACGAGCAGTACTTC CASSSLTGGYEQYF
TRBJ2-3 TRBV9 TRBD2 - TGTGCCAGCAGCGTAGGGCCCCTCCGGGTAGCGGGGTACACAGATACGCAGTATTTT CASSVGPLRVAGYTDTQYF
TRBJ1-1 TRBV19 - few TGTGCCAGTAGTATATTTGGGGGGGCCACTGAAGCTTTCTTT CASSIFGGATEAFF
TRBJ2-3 TRBV6-4 TRBD2 - TGTGCCAGCAGTGACGCGGGGGGCACAGATACGCAGTATTTT CASSDAGGTDTQYF
TRBJ2-7 TRBV6-5 - - TGTGCCAGCAGTTACTCTCCCGGGGATGCCGGGTACGAGCAGTACTTC CASSYSPGDAGYEQYF
TRBJ1-4 TRBV28 TRBD1 - TGTGCCAGCAGGTTGACAGGGGGAGGGGAAAAACTGTTTTTT CASRLTGGGEKLFF
TRBJ2-3 TRBV28 TRBD1 - TGTGCCAGCAGTTTGCCTTCCCCGGGACAGGACACAGATACGCAGTATTTT CASSLPSPGQDTDTQYF
TRBJ1-6 TRBV28 - - TGTGCCAGCAGGACGGGGGGACCCCTCCACTTT CASRTGGPLHF
TRBJ2-5 TRBV29-1 - - TGCAGCGGACGAACTAGAAATCAAGAGACCCAGTACTTC CSGRTRNQETQYF